This section outlines one TCR beta chain sequence together with its context. Its antigen is still unknown. The study drew all its donors from Caucasian adults living in Nashville, Tennessee. These data come from a study of shared clonotypes between healthy human individuals. Study conclusions and caveats: Non-shared clonotypes showed lower generation probabilities than clonotypes common to all four donors.

Sequenced by immunoSEQ multiplex PCR; TCRdb stores in-frame clones only, minus some. The top ten clones hold 15% to 20% of a sample with over 300,000 clones, about nine tenths of them seen once. The specimen was memory CD8+ T cells sorted from blood. Subset defined: CD45RO+ cells pooled with CCR7-negative TemRA cells. This TCR derives from a man aged 18 to 30 in good health.

This chain's CDR3 is CASSLAHGDYGYTF. CDR3 nucleotides: TGTGCCAGCAGCTTAGCGCATGGCGACTATGGCTACACCTTC. The chain joins TRBV7-9 to TRBJ1-2; D uncertain. The germline V and J ends were trimmed by 0 bases and 3 bases, with 8 bases remaining between them. The germline gives CDR1 SEHNR, CDR2 FQNEAQ (reference sequence). This CDR3 has 14 residues. Drawing the rest from reference TRBV7-9 and TRBJ1-2, the complete variable domain is DTGVSQNPRHKITKRGQNVTFRCDPISEHNRLYWYRQTLGQGPEFLTYFQNEAQLEKSRLLSDRFSAERPKGSFSTLEIQRTEQGDSAMYLCASSLAHGDYGYTFGSGTRLTVV.